Listed below are T cell receptor beta chains from one sample, sequenced in a study of CD4+ T cells in melanoma. Some clones are missing from TCRdb's copy, which holds only in-frame ones; the method was immunoSEQ multiplex PCR. This sample carries 15,000 to 20,000 clones, about four fifths of them seen once, and the ten largest clones take around 4.7%. The sequencing input was cells from a culture (not recorded whether cultured in vitro). Every receptor here comes from a human donor with melanoma. Each CDR3 is given with its conserved first and last residue. D genes are given only for firm matches. Some rows have no size entry. The others give once, few or many, or a class for an expanded clone.

d_gene: .; j_gene: TRBJ1-3; v_gene: TRBV6-1; abundance: .; CDR3aa: CATQIGNTIYF; CDR3nt: TGTGCCACCCAGATAGGAAACACCATATATTTT
d_gene: .; j_gene: TRBJ2-3; v_gene: TRBV14; abundance: .; CDR3aa: CASSQAMGGENTQYF; CDR3nt: TGTGCCAGCAGCCAAGCAATGGGGGGTGAGAATACGCAGTATTTT
d_gene: .; j_gene: TRBJ1-4; v_gene: TRBV6-5; abundance: .; CDR3aa: CASSPQLITNEKLFF; CDR3nt: TGTGCCAGCAGCCCCCAGCTTATAACTAATGAAAAACTGTTTTTT
d_gene: .; j_gene: TRBJ1-6; v_gene: TRBV14; abundance: .; CDR3aa: CASSQDSWYSPLHF; CDR3nt: TGTGCCAGCAGCCAAGATTCGTGGTATTCACCCCTCCACTTT
d_gene: TRBD1; j_gene: TRBJ1-2; v_gene: TRBV7-8; abundance: .; CDR3aa: CASSNEKDRDGRHGYTF; CDR3nt: TGTGCCAGCAGCAACGAAAAGGACAGGGACGGCAGGCATGGCTACACCTTC
d_gene: TRBD2; j_gene: TRBJ2-2; v_gene: TRBV5-4; abundance: once; CDR3aa: CASSRTSGGAHGELFF; CDR3nt: TGTGCCAGCAGCCGGACTAGCGGGGGGGCTCACGGGGAGCTGTTTTTT
d_gene: .; j_gene: TRBJ2-7; v_gene: TRBV10-3; abundance: .; CDR3aa: CAISESVGSSYEQYF; CDR3nt: TGTGCCATCAGTGAGTCCGTCGGGAGCTCCTACGAGCAGTACTTC
d_gene: TRBD1; j_gene: TRBJ2-7; v_gene: TRBV6-1; abundance: .; CDR3aa: CAPRGQGTHEQYF; CDR3nt: TGTGCCCCCAGGGGACAGGGGACCCACGAGCAGTACTTC
d_gene: .; j_gene: TRBJ1-6; v_gene: TRBV7-8; abundance: .; CDR3aa: CASSLGGGKSPLHF; CDR3nt: TGTGCCAGCAGCTTAGGGGGGGGGAAATCACCCCTCCACTTT
d_gene: TRBD1; j_gene: TRBJ1-1; v_gene: TRBV5-1; abundance: .; CDR3aa: CASKPDRGASEAFF; CDR3nt: TGCGCCAGCAAACCAGACAGGGGCGCGAGTGAAGCTTTCTTT
d_gene: .; j_gene: TRBJ2-2; v_gene: TRBV5-1; abundance: .; CDR3aa: CASSSTRTNTGELFF; CDR3nt: TGCGCCAGCAGCTCCACTCGAACGAACACCGGGGAGCTGTTTTTT
d_gene: .; j_gene: TRBJ1-2; v_gene: TRBV6-1; abundance: .; CDR3aa: CASSARRDSPYGYTF; CDR3nt: TGTGCCAGCAGTGCTCGCAGGGATAGTCCCTATGGCTACACCTTC
d_gene: .; j_gene: TRBJ1-5; v_gene: TRBV2; abundance: .; CDR3aa: CASARSRGDQPQHF; CDR3nt: TGTGCCAGTGCCCGTTCACGGGGGGATCAGCCCCAGCATTTT
d_gene: TRBD1; j_gene: TRBJ1-5; v_gene: TRBV27; abundance: once; CDR3aa: CASMGTGGFQPQHF; CDR3nt: TGTGCCAGCATGGGGACAGGGGGCTTTCAGCCCCAGCATTTT
d_gene: TRBD2; j_gene: TRBJ2-5; v_gene: TRBV7-3; abundance: .; CDR3aa: CASSLRAGSETQYF; CDR3nt: TGTGCCAGCAGCTTAAGAGCGGGGAGTGAGACCCAGTACTTC
d_gene: TRBD1; j_gene: TRBJ2-7; v_gene: TRBV10-3; abundance: few; CDR3aa: CAMGRDRGPYEQYF; CDR3nt: TGTGCCATGGGCCGGGACAGGGGGCCCTACGAGCAGTACTTC
d_gene: .; j_gene: TRBJ1-2; v_gene: TRBV27; abundance: .; CDR3aa: CASSPLGYGYTF; CDR3nt: TGTGCCAGCAGTCCCCTAGGCTATGGCTACACCTTC
d_gene: .; j_gene: TRBJ1-2; v_gene: TRBV19; abundance: once; CDR3aa: CASNPQDPVPGYTF; CDR3nt: TGTGCCAGTAACCCACAGGACCCGGTTCCTGGCTACACCTTC
d_gene: .; j_gene: TRBJ2-3; v_gene: TRBV13; abundance: .; CDR3aa: CASSKPLLTDTQYF; CDR3nt: TGTGCCAGCAGCAAACCACTTTTGACAGATACGCAGTATTTT
d_gene: .; j_gene: TRBJ2-2; v_gene: TRBV4-2; abundance: .; CDR3aa: CASSQGVIYTGELFF; CDR3nt: TGTGCCAGCAGCCAAGGGGTGATTTACACCGGGGAGCTGTTTTTT
d_gene: TRBD1; j_gene: TRBJ1-5; v_gene: TRBV28; abundance: once; CDR3aa: CASSGQAPNQPQHF; CDR3nt: TGTGCCAGCAGTGGACAGGCGCCTAATCAGCCCCAGCATTTT
d_gene: .; j_gene: TRBJ1-5; v_gene: TRBV6-5; abundance: .; CDR3aa: CASNAGIGNQPQHF; CDR3nt: TGTGCCAGCAATGCGGGGATTGGCAATCAGCCCCAGCATTTT
d_gene: TRBD2; j_gene: TRBJ2-5; v_gene: TRBV30; abundance: .; CDR3aa: CAWRTGLAGQETQYF; CDR3nt: TGTGCCTGGAGAACGGGACTAGCGGGGCAAGAGACCCAGTACTTC
d_gene: .; j_gene: TRBJ2-1; v_gene: TRBV10-1; abundance: .; CDR3aa: CASRVNAGFPQFF; CDR3nt: TGCGCCAGCAGGGTTAACGCGGGGTTTCCCCAGTTCTTC
d_gene: .; j_gene: TRBJ1-4; v_gene: TRBV7-2; abundance: few; CDR3aa: CASSDTTPGVVGEKLFF; CDR3nt: TGTGCCAGCAGCGACACTACCCCAGGGGTTGTAGGTGAAAAACTGTTTTTT
d_gene: .; j_gene: TRBJ1-3; v_gene: TRBV6-1; abundance: .; CDR3aa: CASRQSSGNTIYF; CDR3nt: TGTGCCAGCAGACAGAGCTCTGGAAACACCATATATTTT
d_gene: TRBD2; j_gene: TRBJ2-3; v_gene: TRBV2; abundance: .; CDR3aa: CASSPGLVGDTQYF; CDR3nt: TGTGCCAGCAGTCCGGGACTAGTCGGGGATACGCAGTATTTT
d_gene: .; j_gene: TRBJ1-4; v_gene: TRBV30; abundance: .; CDR3aa: CAWGTAEKLFF; CDR3nt: TGTGCCTGGGGGACTGCAGAAAAACTGTTTTTT
d_gene: .; j_gene: TRBJ2-5; v_gene: TRBV7-9; abundance: once; CDR3aa: CASSLAFVDQETQYF; CDR3nt: TGTGCCAGCAGCTTAGCGTTCGTGGATCAAGAGACCCAGTACTTC
d_gene: TRBD1; j_gene: TRBJ1-4; v_gene: TRBV6-6; abundance: .; CDR3aa: CASSSGTGLKYEKLFF; CDR3nt: TGTGCCAGCAGTTCCGGGACAGGGTTAAAATATGAAAAACTGTTTTTT
d_gene: TRBD1; j_gene: TRBJ1-2; v_gene: TRBV6-6; abundance: .; CDR3aa: CASSAMGQAYGYTF; CDR3nt: TGTGCCAGCAGTGCTATGGGACAGGCTTACGGCTACACCTTC
d_gene: .; j_gene: TRBJ2-5; v_gene: TRBV29-1; abundance: .; CDR3aa: CSAARGEETQYF; CDR3nt: TGCAGCGCCGCAAGGGGGGAAGAGACCCAGTACTTC
d_gene: .; j_gene: TRBJ1-6; v_gene: TRBV19; abundance: .; CDR3aa: CASSRSFYSPLHF; CDR3nt: TGTGCCAGTAGTAGGTCGTTCTATTCACCCCTCCACTTT
d_gene: TRBD2; j_gene: TRBJ2-1; v_gene: TRBV2; abundance: .; CDR3aa: CASLIRGVNNEQFF; CDR3nt: TGTGCCAGCTTGATACGGGGGGTGAACAATGAGCAGTTCTTC
d_gene: TRBD1; j_gene: TRBJ1-2; v_gene: TRBV7-9; abundance: .; CDR3aa: CASSSTSLYRGLSYGYTF; CDR3nt: TGTGCCAGCAGCTCAACTTCCCTGTACAGGGGGCTGTCGTATGGCTACACCTTC
d_gene: .; j_gene: TRBJ2-5; v_gene: TRBV11-3; abundance: .; CDR3aa: CASSLGRSGYGETQYF; CDR3nt: TGTGCCAGCAGCTTAGGCCGGAGCGGGTATGGAGAGACCCAGTACTTC
d_gene: .; j_gene: TRBJ2-2; v_gene: TRBV9; abundance: once; CDR3aa: CASRKTDYTGELFF; CDR3nt: TGTGCCAGCAGGAAGACAGATTACACCGGGGAGCTGTTTTTT
d_gene: .; j_gene: TRBJ2-2; v_gene: TRBV27; abundance: .; CDR3aa: CASSHKVANTGELFF; CDR3nt: TGTGCCAGCAGCCACAAGGTCGCGAACACCGGGGAGCTGTTTTTT
d_gene: TRBD1; j_gene: TRBJ1-3; v_gene: TRBV7-9; abundance: .; CDR3aa: CASTTTHRGRSGNTIYF; CDR3nt: TGTGCCAGCACCACCACCCACAGGGGGCGCTCTGGAAACACCATATATTTT
d_gene: .; j_gene: TRBJ1-5; v_gene: TRBV2; abundance: .; CDR3aa: CASSEGGIGANQPQHF; CDR3nt: TGTGCCAGCAGTGAGGGGGGGATCGGGGCCAATCAGCCCCAGCATTTT
d_gene: .; j_gene: TRBJ2-7; v_gene: TRBV6-1; abundance: .; CDR3aa: CASAEGRSSYEQYF; CDR3nt: TGTGCCAGCGCTGAAGGAAGGAGCTCCTACGAGCAGTACTTC
d_gene: TRBD1; j_gene: TRBJ1-1; v_gene: TRBV11-2; abundance: once; CDR3aa: CASSPRGDRGPNTEAFF; CDR3nt: TGTGCCAGCAGCCCGAGAGGTGACAGGGGGCCGAACACTGAAGCTTTCTTT
d_gene: .; j_gene: TRBJ2-5; v_gene: TRBV4-1; abundance: few; CDR3aa: CASSQLGGALPQYF; CDR3nt: TGCGCCAGCAGCCAACTTGGGGGGGCCCTGCCCCAGTACTTC
d_gene: .; j_gene: TRBJ1-3; v_gene: TRBV5-8; abundance: once; CDR3aa: CASSLGQLNTIYF; CDR3nt: TGTGCCAGCAGTCTAGGACAGCTAAACACCATATATTTT
d_gene: TRBD1; j_gene: TRBJ1-1; v_gene: TRBV6-6; abundance: once; CDR3aa: CASSGQGKNTEAFF; CDR3nt: TGTGCCAGCAGTGGACAGGGAAAGAACACTGAAGCTTTCTTT
d_gene: .; j_gene: TRBJ2-1; v_gene: TRBV7-9; abundance: .; CDR3aa: CASSPVPTEQFF; CDR3nt: TGTGCCAGCAGCCCCGTCCCCACGGAGCAGTTCTTC
d_gene: .; j_gene: TRBJ2-3; v_gene: TRBV12-5; abundance: .; CDR3aa: CASGLSWQGVIADTQYF; CDR3nt: TGTGCTAGTGGTTTGTCGTGGCAGGGAGTCATCGCAGATACGCAGTATTTT
d_gene: .; j_gene: TRBJ2-2; v_gene: TRBV6-5; abundance: .; CDR3aa: CASSSDGELFF; CDR3nt: TGTGCCAGCAGTTCTGACGGGGAGCTGTTTTTT
d_gene: TRBD1; j_gene: TRBJ2-7; v_gene: TRBV4-2; abundance: .; CDR3aa: CASSQSPAGTGVYEQYF; CDR3nt: TGTGCCAGCAGCCAGAGTCCTGCCGGGACAGGGGTCTACGAGCAGTACTTC
d_gene: .; j_gene: TRBJ2-5; v_gene: TRBV5-5; abundance: .; CDR3aa: CASSSPVEGLTQYF; CDR3nt: TGTGCCAGCAGCTCGCCCGTAGAAGGGTTGACCCAGTACTTC
d_gene: .; j_gene: TRBJ1-2; v_gene: TRBV2; abundance: few; CDR3aa: CACSATQTYGYTF; CDR3nt: TGTGCCTGCAGTGCCACACAAACCTATGGCTACACCTTC